One sample yielded the 27 T cell receptor beta chains listed below, sequenced in a study of metastatic and nonmetastatic thyroid tumors. Using MiXCR, TCRdb re-called clones from the PCR reads. The sample gives approximately 65,000 clones, 4% to 5% of which show up once; 20% to 25% is in the top ten. All patients were treatment-naive before thyroid surgery. Input material: blood. The receptor set was obtained from a female donor with papillary thyroid cancer or a benign thyroid nodule (not recorded which). Some clones in this sample may be carry-over from other donors' samples.

The rearrangement uses TRBV6-5 and TRBJ2-3; 16 nucleotides align to TRBD2. J gave up 4 bases and V 2 bases, and 12 bases lay outside the gene matches. The germline CDR1 and CDR2 sequences are MNHEY and SVGAGI. The CDR3 covers 20 residues. Written as DNA, the CDR3 is TGTGCCAGCAGTTACCTCAATCCGGGACTAGCGGGAGGGCAGGCAGATACGCAGTATTTT. Residues: CASSYLNPGLAGGQADTQYF.

This clone was recorded at least ten times. The chain employs TRBV19 and TRBJ1-6; D call uncertain. The CDR3 is 14 residues long. Germline V gene sequence: CDR1 LNHDA, CDR2 SQIVND (reference sequence). The V end lost 0 bases, the J end lost 8 bases, and 8 bases lay between the germline ends. The CDR3 sequence is CASSIEDRDSPLHF. In nucleotides, the CDR3 is TGTGCCAGTAGTATAGAAGATCGGGATTCACCCCTCCACTTT.

This clone was picked up a small number of times. The chain combines TRBV7-8 with TRBJ1-2; D perhaps matches TRBD1 (5 bases). This CDR3 region has 15 residues. Germline V CDR1 and CDR2: SGHVS, FQNEAQ. Trimming pared 1 base from V and 2 bases from J, leaving 11 bases between. CDR3 residues: CASSLGGGGNYGYTF. CDR3 DNA sequence: TGTGCCAGCAGCTTAGGGGGGGGTGGGAACTATGGCTACACCTTC.

Many counts were recorded for this clone. V usage is TRBV30 and J usage is TRBJ2-2; TRBD1 might be the D (5 bases). Per germline, CDR1 GTSNPN and CDR2 SVGIG (reference sequence). V shed 0 bases and J shed 2 bases, with 16 bases lying between them. This CDR3 spans 17 amino acids. Here the CDR3 reads CAWSVPRVPSNTGELFF. The CDR3 DNA follows: TGTGCCTGGAGTGTACCCAGGGTCCCGTCCAACACCGGGGAGCTGTTTTTT.

This clone showed up just a few times. CDR3 bases: TGTGCCAGCAGTTATTGCCGGCGGAGGAATTCACCCCTCCACTTT. It encodes CASSYCRRRNSPLHF. This chain joins TRBV25-1 and TRBJ1-6, with D uncertain. The CDR3 runs 15 residues. The germline V and J ends were trimmed by 5 bases and 7 bases, with 15 bases remaining between them. Germline assignment: CDR1 MGHDK and CDR2 SYGVNS.

This clone was observed a few times. This sequence joins TRBV11-3 and TRBJ2-7; D remains ambiguous. CDR1 SGHNT and CDR2 YENEEA come from the germline V gene. The ends were cut back, 6 bases at V and 0 bases at J, with 12 bases in the middle. This CDR3 region has 14 residues. The CDR3 loop reads CASSYSVSSYEQYV. The CDR3 nucleotides are TGTGCCAGCAGTTACTCCGTCAGCTCCTACGAGCAGTACGTC.

On this clone itself: A single base separates this from a much larger clone, so it may be a read error. The V call is TRBV7-8, the J call TRBJ1-3, with a tentative D call TRBD1 (5 bases). The CDR3 extends over 14 amino acids. Germline CDR1 SGHVS, CDR2 FQNEAQ. The CDR3 bases are TGTGCCAGCAGCTTAGCACAGAGGGGAAACACCATACATTTT. Protein product: CASSLAQRGNTIHF.

This clone was counted only a few times. The rearrangement joins TRBV5-6 to TRBJ2-1; tentatively, D is TRBD1 (5 bases). The CDR3 consists of 12 residues. V lost 7 bases to trimming and J lost 9 bases, with 14 bases between them. Germline V lookup: CDR1 SGHDT, CDR2 YYEEEE. The CDR3 DNA reads as TGTGCCAGCTCGGCAGGGTATACTGAGCAGTTCTTC. Amino acid sequence: CASSAGYTEQFF.

This clone turned up a few times. CDR3 loop: CASSPPGPLTSGSVGTDTQYF. The CDR3 DNA is TGTGCCAGCAGCCCCCCGGGGCCGCTGACTAGCGGGAGTGTTGGCACAGATACGCAGTATTTT. V is TRBV14 and J is TRBJ2-3, with 12 bases fitting TRBD2. V shed 4 bases and J 1 base; nucleotides not matched to a gene: 18. CDR3 length equals 21 residues. CDR1 is SGHDN, CDR2 FVKESK, per germline.

This chain links TRBV6-5 with TRBJ2-2; D is possibly TRBD2 (5 bases). Trimming shortened V by 9 bases and J by 0 bases, and 17 bases separated the two germline ends. This CDR3 region has 16 residues. In germline, CDR1 is MNHEY, CDR2 SVGAGI. In DNA form, the CDR3 reads TGTGCCAGTTTGGGGAGCGACCGCGCGAACACCGGGGAGCTGTTTTTT. It encodes CASLGSDRANTGELFF.

The sample holds a few counts of this clone. A read error may be the cause here, since a much bigger clone is one base away. The chain employs TRBV10-3 and TRBJ1-1; the match to TRBD1 covers 9 bases. Looked up from germline, CDR1 is ENHRY and CDR2 is SYGVKD. The CDR3 covers 15 residues. CDR3 in amino acids: CVISENRGQGTEAFF. The DNA of the CDR3 is TGTGTCATCAGTGAGAACAGGGGGCAGGGCACTGAAGCTTTCTTT.

At least ten counts were recorded for this clone. This chain joins TRBV19 and TRBJ2-6; 9 bases are shared with TRBD1. This CDR3 is 17 amino acids long. Germline V CDR1 and CDR2: LNHDA, SQIVND (reference sequence). V shed 10 bases and J 0 bases; nucleotides not matched to a gene: 10. As DNA, the CDR3 is TGTGCCACAAGACTAGGGACAGGGACCTCTGGGGCCAACGTCCTGACTTTC. This codes for CATRLGTGTSGANVLTF.

V and J are TRBV19 and TRBJ1-5; TRBD1 aligns across 7 bases. Losses at the gene ends were 4 bases for V and 5 bases for J; bases not matched to a gene: 5. The CDR3 covers 14 residues. Germline CDR1 reads LNHDA; CDR2 reads SQIVND (reference sequence). CDR3 sequence: CASSTGQDHQPQHF. The CDR3 bases are TGTGCCAGTAGTACCGGACAGGACCATCAGCCCCAGCATTTT.

This clone appeared many times. The chain's CDR3 is CASSMGPPKPLHF. The CDR3 coding sequence is TGTGCCAGTAGTATGGGCCCTCCTAAACCCCTCCACTTT. J is TRBJ1-6 and V is TRBV19, with D unclear. Germline CDR1 LNHDA, CDR2 SQIVND (reference sequence). Deletions cut 3 bases from V and 12 bases from J, with 12 bases between. The CDR3 is 13 amino acids.

This rearrangement joins TRBV28 to TRBJ2-7, with a possible D match to TRBD2 (5 bases). The CDR3 loop spans 15 amino acids. Germline CDR1 MDHEN, CDR2 SYDVKM. V was clipped by 5 bases and J by 9 bases, with 23 bases between them. In DNA, the CDR3 is TGTGCCAGCAGTCCCCCTGAAGTTATAAGAGGGCTGCAGTACTTC. It translates to CASSPPEVIRGLQYF.

The rearrangement uses TRBV30 and TRBJ1-4; D unresolved. V was pared by 4 bases and J by 6 bases, with 12 bases between. The CDR3 sequence is 13 residues long. Germline V gene data show CDR1 as GTSNPN and CDR2 as SVGIG (reference sequence). Here the CDR3 DNA reads TGTGCCTGGAACGGTGGGGAAGATGAAAAACTGTTTTTT. This gives the protein CAWNGGEDEKLFF.

This clone appeared many times. The J gene is TRBJ1-4, the V gene TRBV3-1; the match to TRBD1 covers 7 bases. The V and J ends lost 6 bases and 4 bases, in that order; junction bases with no gene match: 8. The CDR3 has 15 amino acids. Germline CDR1 LGHDT, CDR2 YNNKEL (reference sequence). CDR3 sequence reads: CASSLQQGNNEKLFF. In nucleotides, the CDR3 is TGTGCCAGCAGTCTTCAACAGGGGAATAATGAAAAACTGTTTTTT.

This clone was seen many times. This chain links TRBV11-3 with TRBJ2-7, with 7 bases identical to TRBD1. V lost 5 bases, J lost 5 bases, and 9 bases stayed unmatched. Germline V gene data show CDR1 as SGHNT and CDR2 as YENEEA. The CDR3 length is 14 residues. In DNA, the CDR3 is TGTGCCAGCAGCCCCAGCAGAGGGGGCCACGAGCAGTACTTC. Protein product: CASSPSRGGHEQYF.

The table lists this clone with many counts. J is TRBJ2-1 and V is TRBV5-4; D uncertain. The germline V and J ends were trimmed by 0 bases and 0 bases, with 4 bases remaining between them. The CDR3 totals 14 residues. Germline CDR1 reads SGHNT; CDR2 reads YYREEE (reference sequence). The CDR3 DNA reads TGTGCCAGCAGCTTGGCTAGCTCCTACAATGAGCAGTTCTTC. This sequence encodes CASSLASSYNEQFF.

The chain employs TRBV28 and TRBJ1-1, with D uncertain. This CDR3 has 15 amino acids. CDR1 is MDHEN and CDR2 is SYDVKM in the germline V gene. Trimming stripped 3 bases from V and 1 base from J, with 12 bases between. In nucleotides, the CDR3 is TGTGCCAGCAGTTTCCAGGCCCCTAGGAACACTGAAGCTTTCTTT. The encoded protein is CASSFQAPRNTEAFF.

This clone occurred a few times. This rearrangement joins TRBV6-1 to TRBJ2-1; no firm D call. V lost 3 bases, J lost 10 bases, and 7 bases lay in between. Germline loops: CDR1 MNHNS, CDR2 SASEGT. The CDR3 has 11 residues. The CDR3 nucleotides are TGTGCCAGCAGTGATTCTCCCGAGCAGTTCTTC. This gives the protein CASSDSPEQFF.

On this clone: No conserved phenylalanine or tryptophan is present at the end of the CDR3, so a read error is the likely explanation. The V gene is TRBV6-1, the J gene TRBJ1-5; the D gene is possibly TRBD1 (6 bases). This CDR3 has 14 amino acids. The germline CDR1 and CDR2 sequences are MNHNS and SASEGT. V was trimmed by 4 bases and J by 7 bases, leaving 14 bases between them. CDR3 residues: CASSGYRARQPQHL. The CDR3 DNA follows: TGTGCCAGCAGTGGCTACAGGGCTCGACAGCCCCAGCATCTT.

At least ten counts were recorded for this clone. The rearrangement links TRBV9 to TRBJ2-3; D remains ambiguous. Germline CDR1 and CDR2: SGDLS and YYNGEE. The germline V and J ends were trimmed by 0 bases and 4 bases, with 9 bases remaining between them. This CDR3 region has 14 residues. The CDR3 loop is CASSVATEADTQYF. CDR3 DNA: TGTGCCAGCAGCGTAGCTACAGAGGCAGATACGCAGTATTTT.

Only a few counts were recorded for this clone. The chain is built from TRBV7-9 and TRBJ2-3; 9 bases line up with TRBD2. CDR3 length equals 16 residues. The V gene's germline CDR1 is SEHNR and CDR2 FQNEAQ (reference sequence). Unmatched junction bases numbered 9, after V lost 4 bases and J lost 4 bases. CDR3 nucleotide sequence: TGTGCCAGCAGCTCCGCGGCTAGCGGGGCCTCAGATACGCAGTATTTT. This gives the protein CASSSAASGASDTQYF.

Remarks on this clone: The junction shows a germline mismatch at one end, possibly a read error. The gene calls are TRBV5-6 and TRBJ2-1; maybe TRBD2 (5 bases). Germline CDR1 reads SGHDT; CDR2 reads YYEEEE. This CDR3 region has 15 residues. The CDR3 DNA follows: TGTGCCAGCAGCTCTCTAGCAATCTCCTACAATGATCAGTTCTTC. Translation: CASSSLAISYNDQFF.

This clone was seen more than once but under ten times. Here the CDR3 reads CASSLFGSNQPQHF. CDR3 bases: TGTGCCAGCAGTTTATTCGGTAGCAATCAGCCCCAGCATTTT. This chain joins TRBV3-1 and TRBJ1-5; D ambiguous. CDR3 length: 14 amino acids. Deletions cut 6 bases from V and 0 bases from J, with 9 bases between. Germline V lookup: CDR1 LGHDT, CDR2 YNNKEL (reference sequence).

In its sample, this clone was seen many times. The chain joins TRBV7-9 to TRBJ1-6; no reliable D call. Germline V lookup: CDR1 SEHNR, CDR2 FQNEAQ (reference sequence). V dropped 5 bases and J dropped 6 bases, with 5 bases sitting between them. This CDR3 is 12 amino acids long. In DNA form, the CDR3 reads TGTGCCAGCAGCATGACTAATTCACCCCTCCACTTT. Its protein product is CASSMTNSPLHF.